Shown below are 20 T cell receptor beta chains from a single sample sequenced in a study of cytomegalovirus exposure and HLA in healthy donors. Researchers ran the PCR with 60 Vbeta and 13 Jbeta primers. Some clones are missing from TCRdb's copy, which holds only in-frame ones; the method was immunoSEQ multiplex PCR. The sample lists about 120,000 clones, 70% to 90% occurring once. Material: PBMCs. These receptors were obtained from a man in his forties in good health and CMV-seronegative.

This clone was observed a few times. CDR3 in DNA: TGTGCCAGCAGCCTGTGGGGGGGAGAGACCCAGTACTTC. It yields the protein CASSLWGGETQYF. The V call is TRBV5-4, the J call TRBJ2-5, with TRBD2 matching over 7 bases. V shed 4 bases and J 4 bases; nucleotides not matched to a gene: 4. The length of the CDR3 is 13 residues. Germline CDR1 and CDR2: SGHNT and YYREEE (reference sequence).

The chain has TRBV2 and TRBJ1-3; D may be TRBD1 (6 bases). The CDR3 has 15 residues. V was trimmed by 7 bases and J by 0 bases, leaving 13 bases between them. Germline V CDR1 and CDR2: SNHLY, FYNNEI. CDR3 region: CASTPGGASGNTIYF. CDR3 nucleotide sequence: TGTGCCAGCACCCCTGGGGGGGCCTCTGGAAACACCATATATTTT.

The chain is built from TRBV21-1 and TRBJ2-5; the table assigns TRBD2, which was not confirmed against the DNA. TRBV21-1 is listed as a pseudogene. The CDR3 length is 20 residues. CDR3 residues: CASSKFYGGGLHHTRETQYF. The CDR3 DNA reads as TGTGCCAGCAGCAAATTTTACGGGGGGGGTCTTCACCACACAAGGGAGACCCAGTACTTC.

CDR3 protein: CASSLERGTLTGELFF. DNA for the CDR3: TGCGCCAGCAGCTTGGAGCGGGGGACCCTCACCGGGGAGCTGTTTTTT. This rearrangement joins TRBV5-1 to TRBJ2-2, with 8 bases that match TRBD2. Germline V CDR1 and CDR2: SGHRS, YFSETQ. CDR3 length: 16 residues. V was pared by 0 bases and J by 4 bases, with 5 bases of the junction left unmatched.

The chain is built from TRBV28 and TRBJ2-5, with 7 bases identical to TRBD2. V gave up 10 bases and J gave up 2 bases; unmatched junction bases: 19. Per the germline V gene, CDR1 is MDHEN and CDR2 is SYDVKM. There are 17 residues in the CDR3. The CDR3 protein is CATFGRREGIVQETQYF. For the CDR3, the DNA is TGTGCCACCTTCGGTCGTAGGGAGGGCATCGTACAAGAGACCCAGTACTTC.

The chain links TRBV27 to TRBJ1-2; D gene uncertain. Trimming stripped 4 bases from V and 1 base from J, with 7 bases between. Germline CDR1 and CDR2: MNHEY and SMNVEV (reference sequence). The CDR3 has 13 residues. The CDR3 region is CASSSSRNYGYTF. Here the CDR3 DNA reads TGTGCCAGCAGTTCCTCGCGTAACTATGGCTACACCTTC.

The chain joins TRBV7-3 to TRBJ1-1; no firm D call. Germline CDR1 is SGHTA and CDR2 is FQGTGA. V lost 5 bases and J lost 7, with 14 bases in between. This CDR3 spans 13 amino acids. CDR3: CASSKGGSGEAFF. Written as DNA, the CDR3 is TGTGCCAGCAGCAAAGGTGGTTCGGGTGAAGCTTTCTTT.

This chain connects TRBV30 to TRBJ1-2; no firm D call. Trimming pared 4 bases from V and 3 bases from J, leaving 6 bases between. The germline CDR1 and CDR2 sequences are GTSNPN and SVGIG (reference sequence). The CDR3 runs to 11 residues. This CDR3 reads CAWISDYGYTF. DNA for the CDR3: TGTGCCTGGATTTCTGACTATGGCTACACCTTC.

The V and J genes are TRBV4-2 and TRBJ1-3, with 7 bases identical to TRBD1. The CDR3 is 15 residues long. Germline V gene sequence: CDR1 LGHNA, CDR2 YNFKEQ. J was trimmed by 4 bases and V by 4 bases; bases with no gene match: 7. The CDR3 here is CASSPTGEYGNTIYF. The CDR3 bases are TGTGCCAGCAGCCCAACAGGGGAATACGGAAACACCATATATTTT.

V usage is TRBV5-1 and J usage is TRBJ2-3; perhaps TRBD1 as D (7 bases). Trimming cost V 0 bases and J 5 bases, with 10 bases left between them. The germline V gene encodes CDR1 SGHRS and CDR2 YFSETQ. CDR3 length: 14 residues. Here the CDR3 reads CASSLARGVDTQYF. The CDR3 DNA reads TGCGCCAGCAGCTTGGCCAGGGGGGTAGATACGCAGTATTTT. The whole variable domain, filled in from reference TRBV5-1 and TRBJ2-3, reads KAGVTQTPRYLIKTRGQQVTLSCSPISGHRSVSWYQQTPGQGLQFLFEYFSETQRNKGNFPGRFSGRQFSNSRSEMNVSTLELGDSALYLCASSLARGVDTQYFGPGTRLTVL.

The chain is built from TRBV11-3 and TRBJ2-2, with 15 positions matching TRBD2. The length of the CDR3 is 17 residues. Germline CDR1 is SGHNT and CDR2 is YENEEA. V lost 5 bases and J lost 5; bases outside the gene matches: 6. The CDR3 DNA sequence: TGTGCCAGCAGCGCGGGACTAGCGGGGGGACTAACCGGGGAGCTGTTTTTT. Encoded protein: CASSAGLAGGLTGELFF.

The chain recombines TRBV11-2 with TRBJ1-3; the D gene is possibly TRBD1 (6 bases). Trimming removed 5 bases from V and 0 bases from J, with 8 bases in between. Germline CDR1 and CDR2: SGHAT and FQNNGV. This CDR3 contains 14 residues. CDR3 sequence: CASSRQVSGNTIYF. CDR3 sequence (DNA): TGTGCCAGCAGCCGACAGGTCTCTGGAAACACCATATATTTT.

The genes are TRBV5-6 and TRBJ2-1; D not resolved. CDR3 length equals 14 residues. Germline V lookup: CDR1 SGHDT, CDR2 YYEEEE. V shed 7 bases and J shed 5 bases, with 16 bases lying between them. The DNA for the CDR3 is TGTGCCAGCGGCCGTATGTCCGATCACAATGAGCAGTTCTTC. Protein sequence: CASGRMSDHNEQFF.

The chain combines TRBV28 with TRBJ2-4, with D perhaps matching TRBD1 (6 bases). This CDR3 is 12 amino acids long. Germline values: CDR1 MDHEN, CDR2 SYDVKM. Between the trimmed V and J ends, which lost 6 bases and 8 bases, there was a span of 11 bases. CDR3 bases: TGTGCCAGCAGGGACAGCGGATACATTCAGTACTTC. Its translation is CASRDSGYIQYF.

The J gene is TRBJ1-4, the V gene TRBV18; TRBD1 matches at 8 bases. The germline gives CDR1 KGHSH, CDR2 LQKENI. The trim removed 3 bases at V and 4 bases at J, leaving 1 base unmatched. The CDR3 is made up of 14 amino acids. This CDR3 is CASSPGQVNEKLFF. The CDR3 coding sequence is TGTGCCAGCTCACCGGGACAGGTTAATGAAAAACTGTTTTTT.

The rearrangement links TRBV5-1 to TRBJ1-1, with D hard to call. The V gene's germline CDR1 is SGHRS and CDR2 YFSETQ. The CDR3 has 17 amino acids. The V end was cut by 4 bases, the J end by 0 bases, with 19 bases between. CDR3 DNA: TGCGCCAGCAGCCTGGATGTTTCTGGCCCGATGAACACTGAAGCTTTCTTT. It translates to CASSLDVSGPMNTEAFF.

The CDR3 region is CAWSEGPIGLAGGNEQFF. In nucleotides, the CDR3 is TGTGCCTGGAGCGAAGGTCCTATTGGACTAGCGGGAGGCAATGAGCAGTTCTTC. The chain joins TRBV30 to TRBJ2-1; 14 positions match TRBD2. The CDR3 length is 18 residues. The ends lost 3 bases at V and 6 bases at J; junction bases unmatched: 13. In germline, CDR1 is GTSNPN, CDR2 SVGIG (reference sequence).

This chain connects TRBV27 to TRBJ2-7; tentative D call: TRBD2 (5 bases). The CDR3 consists of 13 residues. Germline CDR1 MNHEY, CDR2 SMNVEV (reference sequence). Trimming took 5 bases from V and 4 from J, leaving 12 bases between them. CDR3 nucleotides: TGTGCCAGCAGTCCCCGGACTTTTTACGAGCAGTACTTC. Protein: CASSPRTFYEQYF.

The chain carries TRBV2 and TRBJ1-5; D possibly corresponds to TRBD1 (5 bases). The CDR3 spans 16 residues. V was pared by 7 bases and J by 0 bases, with 16 bases between. Germline CDR1 and CDR2: SNHLY and FYNNEI. CDR3 DNA sequence: TGTGCCAGCAAGGCAGGGAATAGTTATAGCAATCAGCCCCAGCATTTT. Translating gives CASKAGNSYSNQPQHF.

This chain joins TRBV19 and TRBJ1-1, with no clear D. V lost 3 bases, J lost 4 bases, and 12 bases lay in between. The CDR3 has 14 residues. Per the germline V gene, CDR1 is LNHDA and CDR2 is SQIVND (reference sequence). The CDR3 here is CASSIEGTGTEAFF. As DNA, the CDR3 is TGTGCCAGTAGTATCGAGGGAACCGGCACTGAAGCTTTCTTT.